The 12 T cell receptor beta chains given below trace back to one sample, sequenced in a study of T cell changes during pregnancy in multiple sclerosis. Data came from immunoSEQ multiplex PCR; TCRdb stores just in-frame clones and leaves some out. Among 85,000 to 90,000 clones listed, roughly 94% were seen once. This material consisted of peripheral blood, taken after pregnancy. All receptors come from a female donor in good health, enrolled as a control in a pregnancy study.

The chain has TRBV2 and TRBJ2-7; 8 bases line up with TRBD2. Per the germline V gene, CDR1 is SNHLY and CDR2 is FYNNEI. The CDR3 totals 13 residues. After removal of 6 bases from V and 5 bases from J, the junction contained 6 bases not matched to a gene. This CDR3 reads CASRRLASDEQYF. The CDR3 nucleotides read TGTGCCAGCAGGCGACTAGCGTCAGACGAGCAGTACTTC. Using reference TRBV2 and TRBJ2-7 for the parts outside the CDR3, the full variable domain is EPEVTQTPSHQVTQMGQEVILRCVPISNHLYFYWYRQILGQKVEFLVSFYNNEISEKSEIFDDQFSVERPDGSNFTLKIRSTKLEDSAMYFCASRRLASDEQYFGPGTRLTVT.

This clone was counted once. The V and J genes are TRBV10-3 and TRBJ1-1, with a possible D match to TRBD1 (5 bases). Germline loops: CDR1 ENHRY, CDR2 SYGVKD. The V end was cut by 2 bases, the J end by 10 bases, with 11 bases between. The CDR3 is 12 residues long. The CDR3 loop reads CAISEGGGGAFF. The CDR3 DNA sequence: TGTGCCATCAGTGAGGGGGGAGGAGGAGCTTTCTTT.

J is TRBJ2-7 and V is TRBV27, with 10 positions matching TRBD2. V lost 2 bases and J lost 3; bases outside the gene matches: 7. Germline CDR1 is MNHEY and CDR2 is SMNVEV (reference sequence). The CDR3 loop spans 16 amino acids. CDR3 region: CASSLVASGSIYEQYF. The CDR3 region has the DNA TGTGCCAGCAGTTTAGTGGCTAGCGGGAGTATCTACGAGCAGTACTTC.

The V gene is TRBV5-4, the J gene TRBJ1-4; 11 positions agree with TRBD1. The length of the CDR3 is 14 residues. Germline V gene data show CDR1 as SGHNT and CDR2 as YYREEE (reference sequence). Germline trimming cut 4 bases from V and 8 bases from J; bases unmatched to any gene: 4. This chain's CDR3 is CASSAGTGGEKLFF. CDR3 bases: TGTGCCAGCAGCGCCGGGACAGGGGGGGAAAAACTGTTTTTT.

This chain joins TRBV19 and TRBJ2-1; 9 nucleotides align to TRBD2. V dropped 2 bases and J dropped 9; count of bases not matched to a gene: 14. Germline CDR1 is LNHDA and CDR2 is SQIVND (reference sequence). The CDR3 contains 17 residues. CDR3 DNA sequence: TGTGCCAGTAGTATAATAGGCGGGAGGGATGGATTTAGTGAGCAGTTCTTC. Protein: CASSIIGGRDGFSEQFF.

The chain has TRBV29-1 and TRBJ2-3; a possible D gene is TRBD2 (5 bases). This CDR3 comprises 15 residues. The V gene lost 3 bases and the J gene lost 0 bases, with 13 bases spanning the gap. CDR1 and CDR2 (germline): SQVTM, ANQGSEA. CDR3 loop: CSVDVGRGSTDTQYF. In nucleotides, the CDR3 is TGCAGCGTTGATGTTGGACGGGGAAGCACAGATACGCAGTATTTT.

The V gene is TRBV28, the J gene TRBJ2-2; 11 bases are shared with TRBD2. The J segment lost 7 bases and the V segment lost 6 bases, leaving 7 bases of the junction unmatched. Per the germline V gene, CDR1 is MDHEN and CDR2 is SYDVKM. This CDR3 has 15 residues. The CDR3 sequence is CASRSTSGSGGELFF. As DNA, the CDR3 is TGTGCCAGCAGATCCACTAGCGGGAGTGGCGGGGAGCTGTTTTTT.

Only a few counts were recorded for this clone. The genes are TRBV2 and TRBJ1-2; 10 bases agree with TRBD1. Germline V gene sequence: CDR1 SNHLY, CDR2 FYNNEI. J was trimmed by 1 base and V by 6 bases; bases with no gene match: 5. The CDR3 loop spans 15 amino acids. CDR3 in amino acids: CASSKTGGNNYGYTF. CDR3 sequence (DNA): TGTGCCAGCAGCAAGACAGGGGGCAATAACTATGGCTACACCTTC.

This clone was found once. The chain links TRBV28 to TRBJ2-6; D may be TRBD1 (6 bases). CDR1 and CDR2 from the germline V gene are MDHEN and SYDVKM. The CDR3 covers 14 residues. The ends were cut back, 8 bases at V and 1 base at J, with 9 bases in the middle. The CDR3 DNA reads TGTGCCAGCGGCAGGGGTTCTGGGGCCAACGTCCTGACTTTC. Translating gives CASGRGSGANVLTF.

This sequence joins TRBV20-1 and TRBJ1-2; TRBD1 matches at 7 bases. This CDR3 contains 10 residues. CDR1 and CDR2 from the germline V gene are DFQATT and SNEGSKA (reference sequence). The V gene end was trimmed by 6 bases and the J gene end by 13 bases; junction bases not matched to a gene: 8. CDR3 sequence: CSARGRGPTF. CDR3 DNA: TGCAGTGCCAGGGGGAGAGGGCCCACCTTC.

On this clone: Other DNA variants within this sample encode the same CDR3. The chain is built from TRBV7-9 and TRBJ2-3; D is undetermined. The CDR3 length is 14 residues. The germline V gene encodes CDR1 SEHNR and CDR2 FQNEAQ (reference sequence). V lost 5 bases and J 1 base, leaving 10 bases between the germline ends. The CDR3 is CASSPPGGTDTQYF. CDR3 bases: TGTGCCAGCAGCCCACCCGGTGGCACAGATACGCAGTATTTT.

This chain connects TRBV4-1 to TRBJ2-2; TRBD2 matches 11 bases. V was pared by 0 bases and J by 2 bases, with 5 bases of the junction left unmatched. Germline V gene data show CDR1 as MGHRA and CDR2 as YSYEKL. CDR3 length: 18 amino acids. Here the CDR3 DNA reads TGCGCCAGCAGCCAAGAGGGTAGCGGGAGGGTAAACACCGGGGAGCTGTTTTTT. It yields the protein CASSQEGSGRVNTGELFF.